The clone carrying this T cell receptor beta chain has just one count. Per the germline V gene, CDR1 is MNHEY and CDR2 is SVGAGI. This CDR3 has 14 amino acids. The V segment lost 5 bases and the J segment 7 bases; nucleotides outside the gene matches: 5. In the study's own analysis: It was from reference gene primer amplification that nucleated cell counts were estimated. Profiling relied on immunoSEQ multiplex PCR, and the TCRdb table lists in-frame clones only, not all of them. That table is the source of V, J and clone size, and D and trimming were worked out from the DNA. The table includes 250,000 to 350,000 clones, around 89% detected once. This sample is part of a study of blood T cell repertoires in COVID-19.

The clonotype comes from a young woman with acute COVID-19. V and J are TRBV6-5 and TRBJ2-1; 10 nucleotides line up with TRBD2. The sample taken for sequencing was PBMCs or T cells enriched from blood (not recorded which). The CDR3 DNA sequence: TGTGCCAGCAGTACGGTAGCGGGAGGTAATGAGCAGTTCTTC. Its translation: CASSTVAGGNEQFF.